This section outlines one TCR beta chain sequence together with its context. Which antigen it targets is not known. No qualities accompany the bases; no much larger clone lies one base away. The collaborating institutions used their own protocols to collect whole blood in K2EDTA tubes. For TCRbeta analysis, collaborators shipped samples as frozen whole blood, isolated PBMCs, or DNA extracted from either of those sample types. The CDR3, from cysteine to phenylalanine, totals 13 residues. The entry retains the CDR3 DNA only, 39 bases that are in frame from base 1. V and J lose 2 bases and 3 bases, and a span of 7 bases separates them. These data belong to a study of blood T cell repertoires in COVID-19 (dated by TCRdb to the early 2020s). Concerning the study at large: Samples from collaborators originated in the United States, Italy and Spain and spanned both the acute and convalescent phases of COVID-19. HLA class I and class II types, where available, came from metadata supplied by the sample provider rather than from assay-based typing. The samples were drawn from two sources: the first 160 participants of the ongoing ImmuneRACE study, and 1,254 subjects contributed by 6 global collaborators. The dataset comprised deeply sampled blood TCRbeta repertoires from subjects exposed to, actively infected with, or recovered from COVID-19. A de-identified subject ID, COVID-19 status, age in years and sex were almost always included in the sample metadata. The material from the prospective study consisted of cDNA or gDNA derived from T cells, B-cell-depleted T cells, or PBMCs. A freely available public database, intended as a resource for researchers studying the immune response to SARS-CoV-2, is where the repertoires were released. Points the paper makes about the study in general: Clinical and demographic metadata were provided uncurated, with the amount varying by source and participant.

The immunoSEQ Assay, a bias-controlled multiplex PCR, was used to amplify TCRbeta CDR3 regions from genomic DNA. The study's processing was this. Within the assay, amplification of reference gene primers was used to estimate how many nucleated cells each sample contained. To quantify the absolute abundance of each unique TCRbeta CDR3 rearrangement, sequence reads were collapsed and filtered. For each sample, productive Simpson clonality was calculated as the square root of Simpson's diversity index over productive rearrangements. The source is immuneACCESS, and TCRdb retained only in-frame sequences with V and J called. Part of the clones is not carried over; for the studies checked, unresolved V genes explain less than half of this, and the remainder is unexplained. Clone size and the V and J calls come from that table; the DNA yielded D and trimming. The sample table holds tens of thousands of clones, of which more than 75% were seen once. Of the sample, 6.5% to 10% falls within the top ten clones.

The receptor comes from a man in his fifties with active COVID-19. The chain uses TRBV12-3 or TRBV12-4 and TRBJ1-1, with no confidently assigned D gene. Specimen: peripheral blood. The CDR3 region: CASSLTEDTEAFF. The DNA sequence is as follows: TGTGCCAGCAGTTTAACGGAGGACACTGAAGCTTTCTTT.